This T cell receptor (beta chain) was sequenced in a study of T cells in Graves' hyperthyroidism and ophthalmopathy. This clonotype was seen repeatedly, ten times or more. Its antigen is still unknown. Study findings and constraints: In the blood, most expanded thyroid clonotypes above 0.001 appeared as well. Ophthalmopathy, which appeared later, was predicted by the model a median 6.5 months before onset. Separating ophthalmopathy from stable hyperthyroidism was achieved by a 13 V-J model.

The CDR3 is 15 residues long. The V gene end was trimmed by 5 bases and the J gene end by 9 bases; junction bases not matched to a gene: 13. Amplification targeted TCR beta CDR3 regions from RNA transcripts. Primed by the HTBI set, a first-round RT-PCR was run on the TCR CDR3. MiXCR was run by TCRdb on the multiplex PCR reads, yielding one entry per CDR3 protein. Counted here are 540,000 or so distinct CDR3 sequences, 46% occurring once; the ten biggest clones make up around 17%. Orbital computed tomography, thyroid ultrasound, serum thyroxine and TRAb, and clinical symptoms together informed the diagnoses.

Sequenced sample: peripheral blood or thyroid tissue (not recorded which). The clonotype was recovered from an adult woman with Graves' disease, either hyperthyroidism or ophthalmopathy (not recorded which). The chain recombines TRBV12-3 or TRBV12-4 with TRBJ1-1; 9 bases are shared with TRBD1. The CDR3 DNA reads TGTGCCAGCAGTCTTCGGACAGGGGCGGAAATAAAAGCTTTCTTT. As protein: CASSLRTGAEIKAFF.